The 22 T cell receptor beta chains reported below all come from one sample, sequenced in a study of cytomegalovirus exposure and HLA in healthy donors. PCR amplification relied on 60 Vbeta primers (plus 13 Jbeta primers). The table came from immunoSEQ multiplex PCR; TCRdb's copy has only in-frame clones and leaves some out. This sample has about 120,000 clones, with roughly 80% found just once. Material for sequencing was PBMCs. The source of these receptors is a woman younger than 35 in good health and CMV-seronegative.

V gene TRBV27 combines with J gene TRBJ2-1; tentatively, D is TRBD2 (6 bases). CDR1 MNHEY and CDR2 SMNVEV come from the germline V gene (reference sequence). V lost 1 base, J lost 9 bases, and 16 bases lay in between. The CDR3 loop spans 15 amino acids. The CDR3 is CASSLLAGLGSEQFF. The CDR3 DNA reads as TGTGCCAGCAGTTTATTGGCGGGACTGGGGAGTGAGCAGTTCTTC.

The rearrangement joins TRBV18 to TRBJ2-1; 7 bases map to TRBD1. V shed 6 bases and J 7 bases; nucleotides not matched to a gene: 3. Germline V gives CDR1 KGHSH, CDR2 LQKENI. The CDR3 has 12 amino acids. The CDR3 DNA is TGTGCCAGCTCCCTACAGGGGAATGAGCAGTTCTTC. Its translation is CASSLQGNEQFF. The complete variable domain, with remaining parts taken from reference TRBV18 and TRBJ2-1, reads NAGVMQNPRHLVRRRGQEARLRCSPMKGHSHVYWYRQLPEEGLKFMVYLQKENIIDESGMPKERFSAEFPKEGPSILRIQQVVRGDSAAYFCASSLQGNEQFFGPGTRLTVL.

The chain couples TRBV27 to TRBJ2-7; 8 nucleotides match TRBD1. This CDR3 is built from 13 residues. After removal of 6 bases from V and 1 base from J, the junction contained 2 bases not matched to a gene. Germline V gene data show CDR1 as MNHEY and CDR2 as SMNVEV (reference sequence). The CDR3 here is CASSRDRSYEQYF. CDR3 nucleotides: TGTGCCAGCAGCCGGGACAGGTCCTACGAGCAGTACTTC.

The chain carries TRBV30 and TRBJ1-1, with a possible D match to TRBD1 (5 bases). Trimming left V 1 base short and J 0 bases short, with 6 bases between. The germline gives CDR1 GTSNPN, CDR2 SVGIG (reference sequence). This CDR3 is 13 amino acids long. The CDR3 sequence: CAWSGQLNTEAFF. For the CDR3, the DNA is TGTGCCTGGAGTGGACAGCTGAACACTGAAGCTTTCTTT.

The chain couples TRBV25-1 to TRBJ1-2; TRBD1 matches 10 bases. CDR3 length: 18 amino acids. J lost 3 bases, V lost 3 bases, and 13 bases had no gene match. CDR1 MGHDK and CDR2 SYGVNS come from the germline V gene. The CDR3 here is CASSDSSGTGDSHYGYTF. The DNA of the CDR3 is TGTGCCAGCAGTGACTCCTCCGGGACAGGGGACTCGCACTATGGCTACACCTTC.

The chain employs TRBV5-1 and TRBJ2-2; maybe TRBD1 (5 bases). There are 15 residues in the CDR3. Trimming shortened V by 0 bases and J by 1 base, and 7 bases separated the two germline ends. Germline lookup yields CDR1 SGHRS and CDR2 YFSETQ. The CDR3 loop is CASSLAGWNTGELFF. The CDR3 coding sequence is TGCGCCAGCAGCTTGGCAGGGTGGAACACCGGGGAGCTGTTTTTT. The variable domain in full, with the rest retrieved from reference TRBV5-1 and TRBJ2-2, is KAGVTQTPRYLIKTRGQQVTLSCSPISGHRSVSWYQQTPGQGLQFLFEYFSETQRNKGNFPGRFSGRQFSNSRSEMNVSTLELGDSALYLCASSLAGWNTGELFFGEGSRLTVL.

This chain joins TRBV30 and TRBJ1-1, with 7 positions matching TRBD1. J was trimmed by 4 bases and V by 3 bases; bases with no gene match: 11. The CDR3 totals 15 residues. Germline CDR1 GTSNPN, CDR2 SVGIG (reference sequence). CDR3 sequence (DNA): TGTGCCTGGAGCCAAAATCCGGGACAGAGCACTGAAGCTTTCTTT. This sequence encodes CAWSQNPGQSTEAFF.

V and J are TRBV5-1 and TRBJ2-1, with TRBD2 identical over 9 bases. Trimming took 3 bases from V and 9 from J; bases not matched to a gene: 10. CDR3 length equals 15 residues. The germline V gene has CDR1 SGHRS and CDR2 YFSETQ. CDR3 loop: CASSSRLREGGEQFF. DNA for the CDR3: TGCGCCAGCAGCTCCCGCCTGCGGGAGGGGGGTGAGCAGTTCTTC. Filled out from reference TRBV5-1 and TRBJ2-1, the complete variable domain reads KAGVTQTPRYLIKTRGQQVTLSCSPISGHRSVSWYQQTPGQGLQFLFEYFSETQRNKGNFPGRFSGRQFSNSRSEMNVSTLELGDSALYLCASSSRLREGGEQFFGPGTRLTVL.

The CDR3 loop reads CASSLLGTGGRNGYTF. The CDR3 coding sequence is TGTGCCAGCAGTTTATTAGGGACAGGGGGCAGAAATGGCTACACCTTC. The V gene is TRBV27, the J gene TRBJ1-2, with 12 bases aligning to TRBD1. Germline-derived CDR1 and CDR2 are MNHEY and SMNVEV (reference sequence). CDR3 length: 16 residues. Unmatched junction bases numbered 6, after V lost 1 base and J lost 6 bases.

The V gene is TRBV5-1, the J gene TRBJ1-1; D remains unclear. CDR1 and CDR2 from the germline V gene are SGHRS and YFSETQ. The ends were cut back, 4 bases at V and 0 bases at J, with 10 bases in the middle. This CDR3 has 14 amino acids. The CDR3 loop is CASSTGYLNTEAFF. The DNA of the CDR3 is TGCGCCAGCAGCACGGGATACCTGAACACTGAAGCTTTCTTT.

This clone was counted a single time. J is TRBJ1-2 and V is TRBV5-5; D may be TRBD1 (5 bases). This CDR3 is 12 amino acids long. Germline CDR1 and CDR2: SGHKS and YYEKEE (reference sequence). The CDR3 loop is CESTERNYGYTF. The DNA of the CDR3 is TGTGAGTCGACAGAACGTAACTATGGCTACACCTTC.

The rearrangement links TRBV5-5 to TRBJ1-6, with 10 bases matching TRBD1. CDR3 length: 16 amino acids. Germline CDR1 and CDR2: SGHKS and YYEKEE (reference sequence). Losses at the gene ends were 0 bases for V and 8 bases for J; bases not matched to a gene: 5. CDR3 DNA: TGTGCCAGCAGCTTGGAGGGGACAGGGGAATATTCACCCCTCCACTTT. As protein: CASSLEGTGEYSPLHF.

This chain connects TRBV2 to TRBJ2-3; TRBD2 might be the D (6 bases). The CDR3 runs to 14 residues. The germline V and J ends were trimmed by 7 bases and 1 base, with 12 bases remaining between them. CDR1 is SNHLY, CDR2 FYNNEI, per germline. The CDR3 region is CASIWASGTDTQYF. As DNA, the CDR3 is TGTGCCAGCATTTGGGCTAGCGGCACAGATACGCAGTATTTT.

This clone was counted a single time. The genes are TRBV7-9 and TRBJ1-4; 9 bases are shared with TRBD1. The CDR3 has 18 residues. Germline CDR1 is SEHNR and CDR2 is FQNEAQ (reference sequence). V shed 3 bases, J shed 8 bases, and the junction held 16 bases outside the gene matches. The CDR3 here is CASSFNLNGGQGNEKLFF. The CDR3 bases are TGTGCCAGCAGCTTTAATTTGAACGGGGGACAGGGCAACGAAAAACTGTTTTTT. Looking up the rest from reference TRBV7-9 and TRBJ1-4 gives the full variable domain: DTGVSQNPRHKITKRGQNVTFRCDPISEHNRLYWYRQTLGQGPEFLTYFQNEAQLEKSRLLSDRFSAERPKGSFSTLEIQRTEQGDSAMYLCASSFNLNGGQGNEKLFFGSGTQLSVL.

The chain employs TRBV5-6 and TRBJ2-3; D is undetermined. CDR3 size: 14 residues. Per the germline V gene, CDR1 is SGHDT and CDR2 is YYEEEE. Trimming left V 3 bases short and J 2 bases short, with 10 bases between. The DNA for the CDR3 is TGTGCCAGCAGCTCGGTACTCACCACAGATACGCAGTATTTT. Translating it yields CASSSVLTTDTQYF.

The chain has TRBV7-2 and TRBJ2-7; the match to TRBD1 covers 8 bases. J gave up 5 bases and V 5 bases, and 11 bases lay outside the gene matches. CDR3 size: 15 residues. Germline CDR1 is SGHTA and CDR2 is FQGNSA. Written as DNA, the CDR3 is TGTGCCAGCAGCCCTAACGGACAGGGTGGGCACGAGCAGTACTTC. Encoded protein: CASSPNGQGGHEQYF.

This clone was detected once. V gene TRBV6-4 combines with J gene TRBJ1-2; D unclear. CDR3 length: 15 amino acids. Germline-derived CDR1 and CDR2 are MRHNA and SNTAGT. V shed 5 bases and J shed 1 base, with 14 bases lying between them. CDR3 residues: CASSNSGSFNYGYTF. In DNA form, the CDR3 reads TGTGCCAGCAGTAATTCAGGATCTTTTAACTATGGCTACACCTTC.

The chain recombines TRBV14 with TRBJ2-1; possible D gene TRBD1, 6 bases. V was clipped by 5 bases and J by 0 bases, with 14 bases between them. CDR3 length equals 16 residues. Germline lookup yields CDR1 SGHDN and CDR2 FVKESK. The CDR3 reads CASSLYRASSYNEQFF. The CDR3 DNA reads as TGTGCCAGCAGCTTATACAGGGCCAGCTCCTACAATGAGCAGTTCTTC.

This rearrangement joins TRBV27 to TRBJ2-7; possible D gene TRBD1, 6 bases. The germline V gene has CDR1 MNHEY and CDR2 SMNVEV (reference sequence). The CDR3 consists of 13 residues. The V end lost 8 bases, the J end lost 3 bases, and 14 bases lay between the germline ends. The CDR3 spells CASGQGQLYEQYF. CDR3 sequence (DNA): TGTGCCAGCGGACAAGGACAGCTCTACGAGCAGTACTTC.

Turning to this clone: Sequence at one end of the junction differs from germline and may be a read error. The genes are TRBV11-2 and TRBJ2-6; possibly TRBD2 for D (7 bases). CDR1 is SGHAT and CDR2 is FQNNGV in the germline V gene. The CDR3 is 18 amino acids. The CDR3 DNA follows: TGTGCCAGCAGCCTCACTACCCGCGGCCGTGGGGGGGCCAACGGCCTGACTTTC. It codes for CASSLTTRGRGGANGLTF. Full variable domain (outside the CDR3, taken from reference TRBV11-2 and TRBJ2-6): EAGVAQSPRYKIIEKRQSVAFWCNPISGHATLYWYQQILGQGPKLLIQFQNNGVVDDSQLPKDRFSAERLKGVDSTLKIQPAKLEDSAVYLCASSLTTRGRGGANGLTFGAGSRLTVL.

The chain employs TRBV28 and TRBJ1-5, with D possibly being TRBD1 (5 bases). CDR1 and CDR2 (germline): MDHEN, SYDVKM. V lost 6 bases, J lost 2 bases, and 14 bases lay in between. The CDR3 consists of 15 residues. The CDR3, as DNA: TGTGCCAGCAGCCGGGGCGGGGGTGGCAATCAGCCCCAGCATTTT. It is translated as CASSRGGGGNQPQHF.

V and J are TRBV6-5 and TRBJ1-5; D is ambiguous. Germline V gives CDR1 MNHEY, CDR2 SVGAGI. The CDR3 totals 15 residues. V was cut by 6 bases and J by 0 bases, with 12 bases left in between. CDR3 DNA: TGTGCCAGCAGCCCCGCGAAGTATAGCAATCAGCCCCAGCATTTT. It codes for CASSPAKYSNQPQHF.